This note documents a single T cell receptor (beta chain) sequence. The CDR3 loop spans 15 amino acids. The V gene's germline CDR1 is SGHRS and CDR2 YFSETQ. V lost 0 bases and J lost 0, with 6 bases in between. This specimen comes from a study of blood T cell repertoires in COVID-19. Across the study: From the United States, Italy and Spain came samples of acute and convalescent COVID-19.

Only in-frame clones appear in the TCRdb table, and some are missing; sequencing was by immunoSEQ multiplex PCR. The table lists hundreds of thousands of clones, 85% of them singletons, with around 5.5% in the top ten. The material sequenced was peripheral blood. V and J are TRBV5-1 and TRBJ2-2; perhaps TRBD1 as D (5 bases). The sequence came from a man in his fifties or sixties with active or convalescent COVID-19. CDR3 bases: TGCGCCAGCAGCTTGGGGACATCGAACACCGGGGAGCTGTTTTTT. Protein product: CASSLGTSNTGELFF.